Presented here are 32 T cell receptor beta chains from one specimen sequenced in a study of blood T cell repertoires in COVID-19. Sequencing used immunoSEQ multiplex PCR; TCRdb keeps in-frame clones, though not all of them. The table shows 400,000 or so clones, with roughly 88% occurring only once. The material sequenced was PBMCs or T cells enriched from blood (not recorded which). The origin of the receptors is a woman aged 40 to 50 with acute COVID-19.

The gene calls are TRBV6-4 and TRBJ2-1, with 12 positions matching TRBD2. V was pared by 0 bases and J by 2 bases, with 2 bases of the junction left unmatched. Germline values: CDR1 MRHNA, CDR2 SNTAGT. This CDR3 spans 17 amino acids. CDR3 residues: CASSDSTSGGPYNEQFF. The CDR3 DNA is TGTGCCAGCAGTGACTCGACTAGCGGGGGACCCTACAATGAGCAGTTCTTC.

The CDR3 spells CASSYFGGGAIDTQYF. DNA of the CDR3: TGTGCCAGCAGCTACTTTGGCGGGGGGGCCATAGATACGCAGTATTTT. The V gene is TRBV7-2, the J gene TRBJ2-3, with 9 positions matching TRBD2. Germline-derived CDR1 and CDR2 are SGHTA and FQGNSA. The CDR3 extends over 16 amino acids. Germline trimming cut 4 bases from V and 5 bases from J; bases unmatched to any gene: 10. Using reference TRBV7-2 and TRBJ2-3 for the parts outside the CDR3, the full variable domain is GAGVSQSPSNKVTEKGKDVELRCDPISGHTALYWYRQSLGQGLEFLIYFQGNSAPDKSGLPSDRFSAERTGGSVSTLTIQRTQQEDSAVYLCASSYFGGGAIDTQYFGPGTRLTVL.

CDR3 coding DNA: TGTGCCAGCAGTGAATGGGGCAGGAGGGATGAAAAACTGTTTTTT. Its protein is CASSEWGRRDEKLFF. The chain is built from TRBV25-1 and TRBJ1-4; weak D call: TRBD1 (5 bases). With 1 base removed from V and 6 bases from J, the gap between germline ends came to 12 bases. The CDR3 is 15 amino acids. Germline V gene lookup returns CDR1 MGHDK and CDR2 SYGVNS.

The chain uses TRBV7-6 and TRBJ1-6; no clear D gene. Germline CDR1 is SGHVS and CDR2 is FNYEAQ. Deletions cut 3 bases from V and 9 bases from J, with 15 bases between. The CDR3 extends over 15 amino acids. As DNA, the CDR3 is TGTGCCAGCAGCTTTGCAGTAGGAGGAGGTTCACCCCTCCACTTT. Residues: CASSFAVGGGSPLHF.

The CDR3 bases are TGTGCCAGCAGAATATCTAGCGGGGGGCCGGAGACCCAGTACTTC. This translates into CASRISSGGPETQYF. This chain connects TRBV5-4 to TRBJ2-5, with 11 bases that match TRBD2. Losses at the gene ends were 5 bases for V and 5 bases for J; bases not matched to a gene: 8. The CDR3 runs to 15 residues. From germline, CDR1 is SGHNT and CDR2 YYREEE (reference sequence).

This chain joins TRBV5-1 and TRBJ1-2, with 11 bases identical to TRBD1. This CDR3 spans 16 amino acids. CDR1 is SGHRS and CDR2 is YFSETQ in the germline V gene. Germline trimming cut 0 bases from V and 0 bases from J; bases unmatched to any gene: 1. As DNA, the CDR3 is TGCGCCAGCAGCTTGGTGGGACAGGGGGCTAACTATGGCTACACCTTC. As protein: CASSLVGQGANYGYTF.

This chain links TRBV27 with TRBJ2-1, with 9 nucleotides matching TRBD2. The V segment lost 3 bases and the J segment 6 bases; nucleotides outside the gene matches: 12. This CDR3 is 17 amino acids long. The germline gives CDR1 MNHEY, CDR2 SMNVEV (reference sequence). CDR3 nucleotides: TGTGCCAGCAGTTTCCTAGAGCCTAGCGGGGAGACCAATGAGCAGTTCTTC. It translates to CASSFLEPSGETNEQFF.

V usage is TRBV3-1 (or the pseudogene TRBV3-2) and J usage is TRBJ1-4, with a tentative D call TRBD1 (5 bases). The CDR3 runs 13 residues. Germline V CDR1 and CDR2: LGHDT, YNNKEL (reference sequence). V dropped 0 bases and J dropped 10 bases, with 9 bases sitting between them. The CDR3 DNA follows: TGTGCCAGCAGCCAAGATGGGGGGGGAAAACTGTTTTTT. It yields the protein CASSQDGGGKLFF.

The chain recombines TRBV28 with TRBJ1-2; TRBD1 matches at 9 bases. Trimming at V came to 5 bases and at J to 1 base, leaving 2 bases not matched to a gene. This CDR3 is built from 14 residues. Per germline, CDR1 MDHEN and CDR2 SYDVKM. CDR3 coding DNA: TGTGCCAGCAGTAGGGGACAGGGTAACTATGGCTACACCTTC. Protein: CASSRGQGNYGYTF.

The genes are TRBV6-5 and TRBJ1-3; the match to TRBD1 covers 7 bases. Germline lookup yields CDR1 MNHEY and CDR2 SVGAGI. V was pared by 6 bases and J by 0 bases, with 5 bases of the junction left unmatched. This CDR3 region has 15 residues. Here the CDR3 DNA reads TGTGCCAGCAGCAGGGGGATAAGCTCTGGAAACACCATATATTTT. As protein: CASSRGISSGNTIYF.

J is TRBJ2-2 and V is TRBV2, with 11 bases lining up with TRBD2. The CDR3 extends over 14 amino acids. CDR1 SNHLY and CDR2 FYNNEI come from the germline V gene. V trimming: 8 bases; J trimming: 7 bases; junction bases outside the gene matches: 6. The CDR3 sequence is CASLSLAGVGELFF. Here the CDR3 DNA reads TGTGCCAGCTTGTCACTAGCGGGGGTCGGGGAGCTGTTTTTT.

This chain connects TRBV10-2 to TRBJ1-5, with D possibly being TRBD1 (6 bases). In germline, CDR1 is WSHSY, CDR2 SAAADI. This CDR3 has 16 amino acids. Trimming removed 8 bases from V and 3 bases from J, with 20 bases in between. Here the CDR3 reads CASSKTGRGPNQPQHF. CDR3 in DNA: TGCGCCAGCTCCAAAACAGGCAGGGGCCCCAATCAGCCCCAGCATTTT.

V usage is TRBV2 and J usage is TRBJ1-5; D is unclear. This CDR3 has 12 amino acids. Trimming cost V 1 base and J 6 bases, with 4 bases left between them. CDR1 SNHLY and CDR2 FYNNEI come from the germline V gene. The DNA of the CDR3 is TGTGCCAGCAGTGAAGGCGGTCAGCCCCAGCATTTT. It translates to CASSEGGQPQHF.

CDR3 bases: TGTGCCAGCAGCTTAGCGGGGGGGCCATCAGATACGCAGTATTTT. Encoded protein: CASSLAGGPSDTQYF. V gene TRBV7-9 combines with J gene TRBJ2-3; perhaps TRBD2 as D (7 bases). Trimming took 0 bases from V and 4 from J, leaving 11 bases between them. From germline, CDR1 is SEHNR and CDR2 FQNEAQ (reference sequence). The CDR3 contains 15 residues.

This chain joins TRBV18 and TRBJ1-5; D perhaps matches TRBD1 (6 bases). CDR1 and CDR2 from the germline V gene are KGHSH and LQKENI. CDR3 size: 16 residues. V was trimmed by 5 bases and J by 4 bases, leaving 18 bases between them. CDR3 bases: TGTGCCAGCTCATCCAGACAGGCAGGGGATAATCAGCCCCAGCATTTT. Its translation: CASSSRQAGDNQPQHF.

The chain recombines TRBV27 with TRBJ1-6, with 7 bases fitting TRBD1. Per germline, CDR1 MNHEY and CDR2 SMNVEV (reference sequence). This CDR3 has 16 residues. V shed 6 bases, J shed 5 bases, and the junction held 10 bases outside the gene matches. DNA of the CDR3: TGTGCCAGCAGCCTCCTGTCCAGGGGGAATAATTCACCCCTCCACTTT. This sequence encodes CASSLLSRGNNSPLHF.

As for this clone: The sample contains more than one DNA sequence encoding this CDR3. The chain recombines TRBV4-1 with TRBJ1-2; D uncertain. The length of the CDR3 is 13 residues. V lost 0 bases, J lost 5 bases, and 7 bases lay in between. Germline V gene lookup returns CDR1 MGHRA and CDR2 YSYEKL. CDR3 DNA sequence: TGCGCCAGCAGCCAAGAAGGAGGATATGGCTACACCTTC. Translation: CASSQEGGYGYTF.

The chain links TRBV5-4 to TRBJ1-6; 7 bases line up with TRBD1. The J segment lost 9 bases and the V segment lost 4 bases, leaving 7 bases of the junction unmatched. From germline, CDR1 is SGHNT and CDR2 YYREEE (reference sequence). This CDR3 is 14 amino acids long. CDR3 DNA sequence: TGTGCCAGCAGCCTTTACGGGGACAGTTCACCCCTCCACTTT. Protein product: CASSLYGDSSPLHF.

This clone has at least ten counts. The chain recombines TRBV2 with TRBJ2-2; 8 nucleotides match TRBD2. V lost 6 bases to trimming and J lost 4 bases; unmatched junction nucleotides: 4. This CDR3 region has 14 residues. Germline loops: CDR1 SNHLY, CDR2 FYNNEI. The CDR3 nucleotides read TGTGCCAGCAGGGGTCTAGCGGGCACCGGGGAGCTGTTTTTT. Translated, it gives CASRGLAGTGELFF.

This clone occurred once. V is TRBV13 and J is TRBJ1-3, with D possibly matching TRBD1 (5 bases). CDR3 size: 14 residues. In germline, CDR1 is PRHDT, CDR2 FYEKMQ (reference sequence). The V end was cut by 3 bases, the J end by 0 bases, with 6 bases between. In DNA form, the CDR3 reads TGTGCCAGCAGCTTCGGGGGCTCTGGAAACACCATATATTTT. This translates into CASSFGGSGNTIYF.

J is TRBJ2-3 and V is TRBV11-2; TRBD2 might be the D (5 bases). V lost 3 bases to trimming and J lost 0 bases, with 13 bases between them. Per the germline V gene, CDR1 is SGHAT and CDR2 is FQNNGV. This CDR3 contains 16 residues. The CDR3 here is CASSFEGAVSTDTQYF. CDR3 nucleotides: TGTGCCAGCAGCTTCGAGGGAGCGGTGAGCACAGATACGCAGTATTTT.

This clone was counted a single time. The genes are TRBV19 and TRBJ2-2; 7 bases agree with TRBD1. CDR3 length: 14 amino acids. Germline lookup yields CDR1 LNHDA and CDR2 SQIVND (reference sequence). V trimming: 5 bases; J trimming: 1 base; junction bases outside the gene matches: 1. For the CDR3, the DNA is TGTGCCAGTAGTGGGGACAGGAACACCGGGGAGCTGTTTTTT. Amino acids: CASSGDRNTGELFF.

The chain is built from TRBV19 and TRBJ2-5; D might be TRBD1 (5 bases). Germline values: CDR1 LNHDA, CDR2 SQIVND (reference sequence). The V gene lost 0 bases and the J gene lost 2 bases, with 13 bases spanning the gap. CDR3 length: 16 residues. In DNA form, the CDR3 reads TGTGCCAGTAGTATAGACACCACCAGGGCACAAGAGACCCAGTACTTC. This codes for CASSIDTTRAQETQYF.

The chain uses TRBV29-1 and TRBJ1-2; TRBD1 is a possible D gene (6 bases). The CDR3 is 15 residues long. Trimming stripped 1 base from V and 4 bases from J, with 16 bases between. The V gene's germline CDR1 is SQVTM and CDR2 ANQGSEA. The CDR3 bases are TGCAGCGTTGAAGCGCAGGGGCTCTATAGCTATGGCTACACCTTC. Encoded protein: CSVEAQGLYSYGYTF.

The chain uses TRBV6-5 and TRBJ1-2; 7 bases are shared with TRBD1. V trimming: 6 bases; J trimming: 3 bases; junction bases outside the gene matches: 4. The CDR3 is made up of 13 amino acids. Per germline, CDR1 MNHEY and CDR2 SVGAGI. In DNA, the CDR3 is TGTGCCAGCAGGGGGACAGAGTACTATGGCTACACCTTC. Protein product: CASRGTEYYGYTF.

The chain uses TRBV9 and TRBJ1-3; possible D gene TRBD1, 5 bases. Germline CDR1 and CDR2: SGDLS and YYNGEE. This CDR3 has 15 amino acids. The V end lost 0 bases, the J end lost 4 bases, and 11 bases lay between the germline ends. The CDR3 sequence is CASSVESGGGNTIYF. DNA for the CDR3: TGTGCCAGCAGCGTAGAATCGGGGGGAGGAAACACCATATATTTT.

This clone was counted once. The chain links TRBV5-4 to TRBJ2-4, with D tentatively TRBD2 (6 bases). CDR1 and CDR2 from the germline V gene are SGHNT and YYREEE (reference sequence). V lost 2 bases to trimming and J lost 10 bases, with 16 bases between them. The CDR3 runs 14 residues. The DNA for the CDR3 is TGTGCCAGCAGCTTTTCTGGGACGGGGGTAATTCAGTACTTC. Amino acid sequence: CASSFSGTGVIQYF.

The V call is TRBV12-5, the J call TRBJ2-5; D possibly corresponds to TRBD2 (6 bases). The CDR3 runs 14 residues. The V end was cut by 5 bases, the J end by 2 bases, with 12 bases between. Germline CDR1 LGHNT, CDR2 FRNRAP. The CDR3 here is CASGKGLPQETQYF. The CDR3 nucleotides are TGTGCTAGTGGTAAGGGACTCCCGCAAGAGACCCAGTACTTC.

This rearrangement joins TRBV27 to TRBJ1-1, with 8 bases lining up with TRBD1. CDR3 length equals 13 residues. Germline CDR1 reads MNHEY; CDR2 reads SMNVEV (reference sequence). Unmatched junction bases numbered 3, after V lost 6 bases and J lost 3 bases. DNA for the CDR3: TGTGCCAGCAGCTTGACAGGGGACACTGAAGCTTTCTTT. Protein: CASSLTGDTEAFF.

This clone was recorded only once. For the CDR3, the DNA is TGTGCCAGCAGCGCGGGGACTAGCGGAAGAGATACGCAGTATTTT. Amino acid sequence: CASSAGTSGRDTQYF. V gene TRBV5-8 combines with J gene TRBJ2-3; 11 bases match TRBD2. From germline, CDR1 is SGHTS and CDR2 YDEGEE. V shed 4 bases and J 5 bases; nucleotides not matched to a gene: 6. The CDR3 is 15 amino acids.

The CDR3 nucleotides are TGTGCCAGCAGCTTAAGCGGAAACACCATATATTTT. The encoded protein is CASSLSGNTIYF. The chain uses TRBV11-2 and TRBJ1-3; D gene unclear. From germline, CDR1 is SGHAT and CDR2 FQNNGV. The CDR3 is 12 residues long. Trimming left V 2 bases short and J 4 bases short, with 3 bases between. The full variable domain, its missing parts supplied by reference TRBV11-2 and TRBJ1-3, is EAGVAQSPRYKIIEKRQSVAFWCNPISGHATLYWYQQILGQGPKLLIQFQNNGVVDDSQLPKDRFSAERLKGVDSTLKIQPAKLEDSAVYLCASSLSGNTIYFGEGSWLTVV.

The chain links TRBV6-1 to TRBJ1-5; D is undetermined. The V and J ends lost 0 bases and 6 bases respectively, with 12 bases between them. This CDR3 is 15 amino acids long. CDR1 is MNHNS, CDR2 SASEGT, per germline. The CDR3 coding sequence is TGTGCCAGCAGTGAAGCGCGCATAGGGAGTCAGCCCCAGCATTTT. It is translated as CASSEARIGSQPQHF.